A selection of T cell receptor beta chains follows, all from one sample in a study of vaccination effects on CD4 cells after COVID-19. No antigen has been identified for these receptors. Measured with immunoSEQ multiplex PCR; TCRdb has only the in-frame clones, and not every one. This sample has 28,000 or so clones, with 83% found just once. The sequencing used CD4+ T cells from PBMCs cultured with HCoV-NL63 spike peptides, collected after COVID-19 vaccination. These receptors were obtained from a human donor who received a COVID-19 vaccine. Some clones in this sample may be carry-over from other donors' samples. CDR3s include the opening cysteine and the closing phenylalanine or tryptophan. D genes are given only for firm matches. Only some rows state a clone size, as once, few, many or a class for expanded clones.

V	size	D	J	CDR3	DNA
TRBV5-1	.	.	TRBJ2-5	CASSLAKGREETQYF	TGCGCCAGCAGCTTGGCCAAGGGACGGGAAGAGACCCAGTACTTC
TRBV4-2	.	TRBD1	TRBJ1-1	CASSQVLGQTNTEAFF	TGTGCCAGCAGCCAAGTCCTGGGACAGACGAACACTGAAGCTTTCTTT
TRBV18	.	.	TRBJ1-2	CASSPQNYGYTF	TGTGCCAGCTCACCGCAGAATTATGGCTACACCTTC
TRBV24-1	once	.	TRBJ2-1	CATSDHGAENEQFF	TGTGCCACCAGTGATCATGGGGCTGAAAATGAGCAGTTCTTC
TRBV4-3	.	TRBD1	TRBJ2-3	CASSRARGQEADTQYF	TGCGCCAGCAGCCGAGCCAGGGGGCAAGAGGCAGATACGCAGTATTTT
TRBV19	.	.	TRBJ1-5	CASRGRGNQPQHF	TGTGCCAGTAGAGGGAGAGGCAATCAGCCCCAGCATTTT
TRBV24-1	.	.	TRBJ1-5	CATSVTGSNQPQHF	TGTGCCACCAGTGTAACCGGGAGCAATCAGCCCCAGCATTTT
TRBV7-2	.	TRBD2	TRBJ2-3	CASSLLPGAGGRTDTQYF	TGTGCCAGCAGCTTATTGCCGGGAGCGGGGGGCCGCACAGATACGCAGTATTTT
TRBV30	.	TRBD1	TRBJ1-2	CAWSAGQGGYGYTF	TGTGCCTGGAGTGCTGGACAGGGCGGCTATGGCTACACCTTC
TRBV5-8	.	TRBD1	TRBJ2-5	CASPILPALTGVGQETQYF	TGTGCCAGCCCCATCCTCCCCGCTTTGACAGGGGTTGGGCAAGAGACCCAGTACTTC
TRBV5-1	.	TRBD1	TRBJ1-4	CASSTGQTNEKLFF	TGCGCCAGCAGTACGGGACAGACTAATGAAAAACTGTTTTTT
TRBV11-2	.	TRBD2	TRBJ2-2	CASSFSGGPNTGELFF	TGTGCCAGCAGCTTTAGCGGGGGCCCCAACACCGGGGAGCTGTTTTTT
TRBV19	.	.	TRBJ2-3	CASSSDTDTQYF	TGTGCCAGTAGTTCAGACACAGATACGCAGTATTTT
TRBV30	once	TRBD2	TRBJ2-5	CAWSGGQETQYF	TGTGCCTGGAGCGGGGGGCAAGAGACCCAGTACTTC
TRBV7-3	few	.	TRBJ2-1	CASSLGLADEQFF	TGTGCCAGCAGCTTAGGACTGGCGGATGAGCAGTTCTTC
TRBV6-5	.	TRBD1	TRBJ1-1	CASSYSSGGTEAFF	TGTGCCAGCAGTTACAGTTCAGGGGGCACTGAAGCTTTCTTT
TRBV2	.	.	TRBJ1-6	CASRGQINSPLHF	TGTGCCAGCAGAGGACAGATCAATTCACCCCTCCACTTT
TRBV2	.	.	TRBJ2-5	CASKTLSARTQYF	TGTGCCAGCAAGACCTTATCGGCTCGGACCCAGTACTTC
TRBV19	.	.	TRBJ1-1	CASSIPTITDAFF	TGTGCCAGTAGTATACCGACGATCACGGACGCTTTCTTT
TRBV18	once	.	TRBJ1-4	CASSPGRAPNEKLFF	TGTGCCAGCTCACCGGGAAGGGCCCCTAATGAAAAACTGTTTTTT
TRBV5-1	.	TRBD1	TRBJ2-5	CASSPGDSQETQYF	TGCGCCAGCAGCCCCGGGGACAGCCAAGAGACCCAGTACTTC
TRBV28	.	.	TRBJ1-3	CASRVLHSGNTIYF	TGTGCCAGCAGAGTACTGCACTCTGGAAACACCATATATTTT
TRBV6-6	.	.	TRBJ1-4	CASNNKGGAANEKLFF	TGTGCCAGCAACAACAAGGGGGGGGCAGCTAATGAAAAACTGTTTTTT
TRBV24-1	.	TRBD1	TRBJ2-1	CATSDLTGGEYNEQFF	TGTGCCACCAGTGATTTGACAGGGGGCGAGTACAATGAGCAGTTCTTC
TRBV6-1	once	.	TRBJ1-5	CASSGKDTHLNQPQHF	TGTGCCAGCAGTGGGAAGGACACTCACCTCAATCAGCCCCAGCATTTT
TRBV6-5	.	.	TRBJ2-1	CASRVGPSSYNEQFF	TGTGCCAGCAGGGTGGGGCCTAGCTCCTACAATGAGCAGTTCTTC
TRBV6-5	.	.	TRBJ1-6	CASSYAGGVGSPLHF	TGTGCCAGCAGTTACGCGGGGGGTGTGGGTTCACCCCTCCACTTT
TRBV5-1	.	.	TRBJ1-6	CASSAGQPNSPLHF	TGCGCCAGCAGCGCGGGACAACCGAATTCACCCCTCCACTTT
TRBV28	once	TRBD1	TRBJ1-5	CASSSGQGYSNQPQHF	TGTGCCAGCAGTTCCGGACAGGGGTATAGCAATCAGCCCCAGCATTTT
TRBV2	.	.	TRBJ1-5	CASTDKGQPNQPQHF	TGTGCCAGCACCGATAAAGGACAGCCCAATCAGCCCCAGCATTTT
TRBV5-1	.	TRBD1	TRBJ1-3	CASSRDRASSGNTIYF	TGCGCCAGCAGCCGGGACAGGGCGTCGTCGGGAAACACCATATATTTT
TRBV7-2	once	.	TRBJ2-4	CASSPSGNIQYF	TGTGCCAGCAGCCCGTCGGGGAACATTCAGTACTTC
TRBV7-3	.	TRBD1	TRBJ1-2	CASSLYPAVPGDREYGYTF	TGTGCCAGCAGCTTATATCCCGCAGTACCAGGGGACAGGGAATATGGCTACACCTTC
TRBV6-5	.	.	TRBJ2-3	CASSLPPGTQYF	TGTGCCAGCAGCTTACCGCCAGGTACGCAGTATTTT
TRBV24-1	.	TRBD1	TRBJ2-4	CATSDPSTGEAIQYF	TGTGCCACCAGTGACCCGTCGACAGGGGAGGCCATTCAGTACTTC
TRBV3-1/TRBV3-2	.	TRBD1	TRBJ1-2	CASSRGTDGYTF	TGTGCCAGCAGCCGTGGGACAGATGGCTACACCTTC
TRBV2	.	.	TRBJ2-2	CASTLLGGRGSTGELFF	TGTGCCAGCACTCTTCTGGGGGGGCGGGGGAGCACCGGGGAGCTGTTTTTT
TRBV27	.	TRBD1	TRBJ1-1	CASSSAGGGRGTEAFF	TGTGCCAGCAGTTCCGCAGGGGGAGGTCGGGGGACTGAAGCTTTCTTT
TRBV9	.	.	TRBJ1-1	CASSVDRNTEAFF	TGTGCCAGCAGCGTAGACAGAAACACTGAAGCTTTCTTT
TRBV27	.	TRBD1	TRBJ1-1	CASSHTYAGTGDANTEAFF	TGTGCCAGCAGTCACACTTATGCCGGGACAGGAGACGCGAACACTGAAGCTTTCTTT
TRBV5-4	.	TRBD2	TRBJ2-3	CASSFGGGTDTQYF	TGTGCCAGCAGCTTCGGGGGGGGCACAGATACGCAGTATTTT
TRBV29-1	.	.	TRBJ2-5	CSAMGAQETQYF	TGCAGCGCAATGGGGGCGCAAGAGACCCAGTACTTC
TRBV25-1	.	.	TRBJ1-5	CASSENGHQTDQPQHF	TGTGCCAGCAGTGAAAACGGACACCAAACAGATCAGCCCCAGCATTTT
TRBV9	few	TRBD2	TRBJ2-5	CASSVGGLAGTQETQYF	TGTGCCAGCAGCGTAGGCGGGTTAGCGGGGACTCAAGAGACCCAGTACTTC
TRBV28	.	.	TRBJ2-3	CASSLGGTSTDTQYF	TGTGCCAGCAGTTTAGGGGGTACGAGCACAGATACGCAGTATTTT
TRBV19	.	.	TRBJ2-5	CASTPALGISETQYF	TGTGCCAGTACCCCTGCGCTGGGGATATCAGAGACCCAGTACTTC
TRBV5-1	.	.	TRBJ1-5	CASSPWGGQEQPQHF	TGCGCCAGCAGCCCTTGGGGGGGACAAGAACAGCCCCAGCATTTT
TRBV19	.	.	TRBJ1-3	CASSGARGAGNTIYF	TGTGCCAGCAGCGGGGCAAGGGGGGCTGGAAACACCATATATTTT
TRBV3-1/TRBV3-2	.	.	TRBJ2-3	CASSPDPAVGRTDTQYF	TGTGCCAGCAGCCCCGATCCGGCAGTTGGTCGCACAGATACGCAGTATTTT
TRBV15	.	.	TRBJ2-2	CATSPGGNTGELFF	TGTGCCACCAGCCCCGGCGGGAACACCGGGGAGCTGTTTTTT
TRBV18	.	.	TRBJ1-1	CASSPTTDEAFF	TGTGCCAGCTCACCGACTACCGATGAAGCTTTCTTT
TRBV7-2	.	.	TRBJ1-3	CASSVKEGNTIYF	TGTGCCAGCAGCGTGAAGGAAGGAAACACCATATATTTT
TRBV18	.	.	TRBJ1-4	CASSPGAAVGLFF	TGTGCCAGCTCACCAGGGGCGGCTGTAGGACTGTTTTTT
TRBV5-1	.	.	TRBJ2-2	CASSSLVISTGELFF	TGCGCCAGCAGCTCGCTAGTTATTTCCACCGGGGAGCTGTTTTTT
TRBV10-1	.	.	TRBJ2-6	CASSERRGTVANVLTF	TGCGCCAGCAGTGAGAGGAGAGGAACTGTGGCCAACGTCCTGACTTTC